A single sample is the source of the 12 T cell receptor beta chains below, sequenced in a study of cytomegalovirus exposure and HLA in healthy donors. In the PCR, 60 Vbeta and 13 Jbeta primers were used. Sequenced by immunoSEQ multiplex PCR; TCRdb stores in-frame clones only, minus some. This table has some 120,000 clones, around 82% appearing once. What was sequenced was PBMCs. The receptors originated from a male donor in good health and CMV-seropositive.

V gene TRBV10-3 combines with J gene TRBJ1-2; no definite D call. The CDR3 runs 14 residues. V was pared by 2 bases and J by 1 base, with 8 bases between. Looked up from germline, CDR1 is ENHRY and CDR2 is SYGVKD. This CDR3 is CAISEGEVNYGYTF. The CDR3 DNA reads as TGTGCCATCAGTGAGGGGGAGGTTAACTATGGCTACACCTTC.

The chain recombines TRBV28 with TRBJ1-2; 11 nucleotides match TRBD1. The CDR3 has 16 residues. J was trimmed by 1 base and V by 7 bases; bases with no gene match: 8. Germline V gene lookup returns CDR1 MDHEN and CDR2 SYDVKM. The CDR3 DNA follows: TGTGCCAGCACCCTCTCGGACAGGGGGCATAACTATGGCTACACCTTC. Translating it yields CASTLSDRGHNYGYTF.

The gene calls are TRBV28 and TRBJ1-2; tentatively, D is TRBD1 (5 bases). CDR1 and CDR2 from the germline V gene are MDHEN and SYDVKM. The CDR3 loop spans 13 amino acids. Trimming stripped 3 bases from V and 0 bases from J, with 5 bases between. This chain's CDR3 is CASSLTANYGYTF. CDR3 in DNA: TGTGCCAGCAGTTTGACAGCTAACTATGGCTACACCTTC.

The chain combines TRBV7-9 with TRBJ2-7; D is unclear. Germline loops: CDR1 SEHNR, CDR2 FQNEAQ (reference sequence). The CDR3 loop spans 15 amino acids. V dropped 0 bases and J dropped 1 base, with 10 bases sitting between them. CDR3 nucleotides: TGTGCCAGCAGCTTAGCGAATGACATATCCTACGAGCAGTACTTC. The encoded protein is CASSLANDISYEQYF. Using reference TRBV7-9 and TRBJ2-7 for the parts outside the CDR3, the full variable domain is DTGVSQNPRHKITKRGQNVTFRCDPISEHNRLYWYRQTLGQGPEFLTYFQNEAQLEKSRLLSDRFSAERPKGSFSTLEIQRTEQGDSAMYLCASSLANDISYEQYFGPGTRLTVT.

The V and J genes are TRBV7-2 and TRBJ2-7; a possible D gene is TRBD1 (6 bases). Germline CDR1 and CDR2: SGHTA and FQGNSA. With 5 bases removed from V and 5 bases from J, the gap between germline ends came to 16 bases. This CDR3 has 14 amino acids. The CDR3 protein is CASSGGRFVHEQYF. The DNA of the CDR3 is TGTGCCAGCAGCGGGGGCAGGTTCGTTCACGAGCAGTACTTC.

CDR3 protein: CASSPPGQGAHEGYTF. DNA for the CDR3: TGTGCCAGCAGCCCCCCGGGACAGGGGGCGCACGAAGGCTACACCTTC. The rearrangement links TRBV4-2 to TRBJ1-2; 12 positions agree with TRBD1. CDR1 is LGHNA, CDR2 YNFKEQ, per germline. The CDR3 contains 16 residues. After removal of 4 bases from V and 8 bases from J, the junction contained 11 bases not matched to a gene.

The rearrangement links TRBV30 to TRBJ2-3; tentatively, D is TRBD1 (7 bases). There are 12 residues in the CDR3. V was pared by 2 bases and J by 7 bases, with 10 bases between. CDR1 GTSNPN and CDR2 SVGIG come from the germline V gene (reference sequence). The CDR3 region is CAWSPGGYTQYF. The CDR3 DNA sequence: TGTGCCTGGAGTCCAGGGGGGTATACGCAGTATTTT.

This rearrangement joins TRBV7-8 to TRBJ2-3, with 7 bases matching TRBD1. CDR3 length: 16 amino acids. V was pared by 6 bases and J by 0 bases, with 9 bases of the junction left unmatched. Looked up from germline, CDR1 is SGHVS and CDR2 is FQNEAQ. The CDR3 reads CASSSFPGQSTDTQYF. The CDR3 region has the DNA TGTGCCAGCAGTTCATTTCCGGGACAGAGCACAGATACGCAGTATTTT.

The chain employs TRBV5-6 and TRBJ2-7; D is possibly TRBD1 (6 bases). CDR1 and CDR2 from the germline V gene are SGHDT and YYEEEE. V gave up 4 bases and J gave up 3 bases, with 11 bases separating them. The CDR3 is made up of 13 amino acids. DNA for the CDR3: TGTGCCAGCAGCGAGGGACACTTCTACGAGCAGTACTTC. Its translation: CASSEGHFYEQYF.

The chain uses TRBV5-4 and TRBJ1-2; D remains ambiguous. Germline CDR1 SGHNT, CDR2 YYREEE (reference sequence). This CDR3 comprises 18 residues. Between the trimmed V and J ends, which lost 0 bases and 1 base, there was a span of 19 bases. This chain's CDR3 is CASSLGPRATEGNYGYTF. In nucleotides, the CDR3 is TGTGCCAGCAGCTTGGGGCCGCGGGCCACGGAGGGTAACTATGGCTACACCTTC.

The J gene is TRBJ1-6, the V gene TRBV6-1; no reliable D call. V was pared by 3 bases and J by 7 bases, with 7 bases between. This CDR3 has 13 residues. Looked up from germline, CDR1 is MNHNS and CDR2 is SASEGT. This CDR3 is CASSEGRNSPLHF. DNA for the CDR3: TGTGCCAGCAGTGAGGGCAGGAATTCACCCCTCCACTTT.

The CDR3 sequence: CSVARQGLDIQYF. CDR3 coding DNA: TGCAGCGTCGCACGACAGGGGTTGGACATTCAGTACTTC. The chain recombines TRBV29-1 with TRBJ2-4; TRBD1 matches at 8 bases. V lost 6 bases to trimming and J lost 8 bases; unmatched junction nucleotides: 9. The CDR3 has 13 amino acids. CDR1 and CDR2 (germline): SQVTM, ANQGSEA.